These T cell receptor beta chains were read from a single sample in a study of OX40 agonist ivuxolimab in advanced cancers. The assay was immunoSEQ multiplex PCR, and TCRdb's table has in-frame clones only and misses some. Here the sample spans about 39,000 clones, approximately 90% being singletons. The material was CD4+ or CD8+ T cells sorted from blood, obtained in a trial of the OX40 agonist ivuxolimab. The receptors were sampled from an adult with an advanced solid tumor such as melanoma, head and neck, liver or kidney cancer. CDR3s include the opening cysteine and the closing phenylalanine or tryptophan. Fields, in order: CDR3 protein, V gene, J gene.

CASSLGMNTEAFF	TRBV11-2	TRBJ1-1
CASSYNLAGGRYEQYF	TRBV2	TRBJ2-7
CASSSVETLSYEQYF	TRBV28	TRBJ2-7
CASSRGTGGGDTQYF	TRBV6-5	TRBJ2-3
CASSVGDWSSYNEQFF	TRBV5-1	TRBJ2-1
CASNSDQQETQYF	TRBV6-5	TRBJ2-5
CASSFRHRVNTEAFF	TRBV28	TRBJ1-1
CASSFSVAGGPTDTQYF	TRBV9	TRBJ2-3
CASSLDVTSHYGYTF	TRBV7-9	TRBJ1-2
CAWSVYSGNTIYF	TRBV30	TRBJ1-3
CASSLPIASSYNEQFF	TRBV27	TRBJ2-1
CASSEEQAQETQYF	TRBV7-9	TRBJ2-5
CASSLRSGLNTEAFF	TRBV7-9	TRBJ1-1
CASTSLLSGKGYEQYF	TRBV27	TRBJ2-7
CASTRDSYEQYF	TRBV7-9	TRBJ2-7
CATRLGVNTGELFF	TRBV6-4	TRBJ2-2
CASSPAGNTEAFF	TRBV18	TRBJ1-1
CASSLSQPGGQPQHF	TRBV28	TRBJ1-5
CASSQDGTIQETQYF	TRBV14	TRBJ2-5
CASSASLPNTEAFF	TRBV6-1	TRBJ1-1
CASSSYLAFGQETQYF	TRBV6-5	TRBJ2-5
CASSPKGETDTQYF	TRBV27	TRBJ2-3
CASSESSLPNTEAFF	TRBV25-1	TRBJ1-1
CSVDLGAGGEQYF	TRBV29-1	TRBJ2-7
CASSYSPSGSIYEQYF	TRBV7-9	TRBJ2-7
CASTYDLSYNEQFF	TRBV19	TRBJ2-1
CASSAPTGNTIYF	TRBV10-1	TRBJ1-3
CASSQDRLSYEQYF	TRBV7-9	TRBJ2-7
CAWSGDGTFYEQYF	TRBV30	TRBJ2-7
CASRLASGISNTGELFF	TRBV11-1	TRBJ2-2
CASTAPGITDTQYF	TRBV6-5	TRBJ2-3
CASSTTRTGNEQYF	TRBV19	TRBJ2-7
CASSIRGGEQYF	TRBV19	TRBJ2-7
CACTMNTGELFF	TRBV30	TRBJ2-2
CASSPGGGELFF	TRBV6-6	TRBJ2-2
CASSIGQSYEQYF	TRBV14	.
CASSAYSTDTQYF	TRBV9	TRBJ2-3
CASSADRGENQPQHF	TRBV28	TRBJ1-5
CASRQPGDTQYF	TRBV5-6	TRBJ2-3
CASSLAWGAPGEQYF	TRBV5-1	TRBJ2-7
CASNSGPGNEQFF	TRBV5-6	TRBJ2-1
CASSPGTGDYEQYF	TRBV5-5	TRBJ2-7
CASSQSQLGTIYNEQFF	TRBV4-1	TRBJ2-1